These 28 T cell receptor beta chains originate from one sample sequenced in a study of PD-1 blockade in classical Hodgkin lymphoma. Autologous stem cell transplantation was followed by relapse in every patient, and brentuximab vedotin exposure varied. The protocol was immunoSEQ multiplex PCR, while the TCRdb copy is restricted to in-frame clones and leaves out a portion. The table has roughly 15,000 clones, approximately 69% seen once; the top ten hold 8.3%. The input for sequencing was peripheral blood mononuclear cells (PBMCs), taken before the second cycle of nivolumab. The source of these receptors is a human donor with classical Hodgkin lymphoma.

The genes are TRBV7-9 and TRBJ1-1; 8 bases align to TRBD1. This CDR3 has 15 residues. CDR1 SEHNR and CDR2 FQNEAQ come from the germline V gene (reference sequence). V trimming: 4 bases; J trimming: 1 base; junction bases outside the gene matches: 5. The CDR3 spells CASSSLTGENTEAFF. CDR3 coding DNA: TGTGCCAGCAGCTCCTTGACAGGGGAGAACACTGAAGCTTTCTTT.

The table lists this clone with a few counts. CDR3 bases: TGTGCCAGCAGCCATTCAGGGGGCTTGGCGGGAGCAGATACGCAGTATTTT. It is translated as CASSHSGGLAGADTQYF. V usage is TRBV5-6 and J usage is TRBJ2-3, with D possibly matching TRBD1 (8 bases). In germline, CDR1 is SGHDT, CDR2 YYEEEE. The V gene lost 4 bases and the J gene lost 4 bases, with 22 bases spanning the gap. The CDR3 is made up of 17 amino acids.

The genes are TRBV11-2 and TRBJ2-7; D unclear. The CDR3 totals 12 residues. Germline loops: CDR1 SGHAT, CDR2 FQNNGV. V was shortened by 7 bases and J by 5 bases, with 12 bases between the two germline ends. The CDR3 DNA reads TGTGCCAGCACATCCTTAGACAACGAGCAGTACTTC. Translation: CASTSLDNEQYF. Drawing the rest from reference TRBV11-2 and TRBJ2-7, the complete variable domain is EAGVAQSPRYKIIEKRQSVAFWCNPISGHATLYWYQQILGQGPKLLIQFQNNGVVDDSQLPKDRFSAERLKGVDSTLKIQPAKLEDSAVYLCASTSLDNEQYFGPGTRLTVT.

This sequence joins TRBV10-3 and TRBJ2-7; possibly TRBD1 for D (6 bases). CDR1 ENHRY and CDR2 SYGVKD come from the germline V gene. The CDR3 contains 12 residues. The V and J ends lost 6 bases and 0 bases respectively, with 6 bases between them. The CDR3 reads CAIRDSSYEQYF. DNA of the CDR3: TGTGCCATCAGGGACAGCTCCTACGAGCAGTACTTC.

The V call is TRBV28, the J call TRBJ2-5; 9 nucleotides align to TRBD1. Gene TRBJ2-7 matches the end of the DNA better, so the J call may be wrong. Germline V gene lookup returns CDR1 MDHEN and CDR2 SYDVKM. The length of the CDR3 is 14 residues. In nucleotides, the CDR3 is TGTGCCAGCAGTTTCGGGGACAGGGTTTCCGAGCAGTACTTC. Its translation: CASSFGDRVSEQYF.

This clone has more than one count but fewer than ten. The rearrangement joins TRBV7-2 to TRBJ1-1; the D is unclear. CDR1 is SGHTA, CDR2 FQGNSA, per germline. This CDR3 has 14 amino acids. V lost 5 bases, J lost 7 bases, and 17 bases lay in between. The CDR3 nucleotides are TGTGCCAGCAGCGCCCTTTCCCGGGCGGGTGAAGCTTTCTTT. Translation: CASSALSRAGEAFF.

The chain combines TRBV6-1 with TRBJ1-1, with D perhaps TRBD1 (5 bases). The germline V gene encodes CDR1 MNHNS and CDR2 SASEGT. Trimming shortened V by 3 bases and J by 1 base, and 15 bases separated the two germline ends. The CDR3 consists of 16 residues. CDR3 DNA sequence: TGTGCCAGCAGTGACCCCGGGGCAGGCTGGAACACTGAAGCTTTCTTT. It yields the protein CASSDPGAGWNTEAFF.

A few counts support this clone. This chain links TRBV11-2 with TRBJ2-3; D remains unclear. The CDR3 consists of 12 residues. Trimming pared 1 base from V and 6 bases from J, leaving 5 bases between. Per germline, CDR1 SGHAT and CDR2 FQNNGV. The CDR3 sequence is CASSLAGDTQYF. CDR3 bases: TGTGCCAGCAGCTTAGCCGGGGATACGCAGTATTTT.

The J gene is TRBJ2-1, the V gene TRBV5-5; the D gene could be TRBD1 or TRBD2 (6 bases each). The length of the CDR3 is 12 residues. Germline CDR1 and CDR2: SGHKS and YYEKEE (reference sequence). V was shortened by 4 bases and J by 14 bases, with 16 bases between the two germline ends. The CDR3 DNA sequence: TGTGCCAGCAGCCCGGGAGAGGGGGTAAAGTTCTTC. Encoded protein: CASSPGEGVKFF. Together with reference TRBV5-5 and TRBJ2-1, the CDR3 gives the full variable domain: DAGVTQSPTHLIKTRGQQVTLRCSPISGHKSVSWYQQVLGQGPQFIFQYYEKEERGRGNFPDRFSARQFPNYSSELNVNALLLGDSALYLCASSPGEGVKFFGPGTRLTVL.

The chain joins TRBV27 to TRBJ1-1, with D perhaps TRBD1 (6 bases). The V gene's germline CDR1 is MNHEY and CDR2 SMNVEV (reference sequence). V lost 6 bases and J lost 0, with 17 bases in between. The CDR3 consists of 16 residues. The CDR3 coding sequence is TGTGCCAGCAGCCACCATCCGGGACACCTGAACACTGAAGCTTTCTTT. Translation: CASSHHPGHLNTEAFF.

The chain has TRBV27 and TRBJ1-5, with unresolved D. The germline CDR1 and CDR2 sequences are MNHEY and SMNVEV (reference sequence). The CDR3 has 15 residues. V was clipped by 0 bases and J by 2 bases, with 8 bases between them. CDR3 sequence: CASSLSWQGNQPQHF. The CDR3 DNA reads TGTGCCAGCAGTTTATCGTGGCAAGGCAATCAGCCCCAGCATTTT.

This rearrangement joins TRBV10-2 to TRBJ2-7; D is uncertain. V was cut by 0 bases and J by 4 bases, with 7 bases left in between. The germline V gene has CDR1 WSHSY and CDR2 SAAADI. The CDR3 runs 13 residues. This chain's CDR3 is CASSESGSYEQYF. The CDR3 coding sequence is TGCGCCAGCAGTGAGTCAGGTAGTTACGAGCAGTACTTC.

This clone is medium-sized by share. The rearrangement joins TRBV13 to TRBJ2-3; 7 nucleotides align to TRBD2. Germline V lookup: CDR1 PRHDT, CDR2 FYEKMQ (reference sequence). Unmatched junction bases numbered 5, after V lost 5 bases and J lost 3 bases. This CDR3 has 14 amino acids. CDR3 amino acids: CASSTPGLTDTQYF. CDR3 in DNA: TGTGCCAGCAGCACCCCGGGACTAACAGATACGCAGTATTTT.

V gene TRBV9 combines with J gene TRBJ2-3, with TRBD2 matching 9 bases. The CDR3 spans 14 residues. V lost 3 bases to trimming and J lost 4 bases; unmatched junction nucleotides: 3. Germline CDR1 and CDR2: SGDLS and YYNGEE. The CDR3 spells CASSGSGRADTQYF. DNA for the CDR3: TGTGCCAGCAGCGGTAGCGGGAGAGCAGATACGCAGTATTTT.

The J gene is TRBJ2-7, the V gene TRBV4-1; 8 positions agree with TRBD1. The CDR3 consists of 15 residues. V lost 0 bases and J lost 1; bases outside the gene matches: 2. Germline CDR1 MGHRA, CDR2 YSYEKL. In DNA, the CDR3 is TGCGCCAGCAGCCAAGATGGGACAGGTTCCTACGAGCAGTACTTC. Residues: CASSQDGTGSYEQYF.

The count of this clone is one. This chain connects TRBV5-4 to TRBJ1-2; 9 nucleotides agree with TRBD1. Germline assignment: CDR1 SGHNT and CDR2 YYREEE (reference sequence). CDR3 size: 18 residues. V lost 0 bases and J lost 3; bases outside the gene matches: 12. The CDR3 here is CASSLATGDREQYYGYTF. For the CDR3, the DNA is TGTGCCAGCAGCTTGGCAACAGGGGACAGGGAACAGTACTATGGCTACACCTTC.

Judged by abundance, this clone is medium-sized. The chain has TRBV11-3 and TRBJ2-1, with 9 bases that match TRBD2. The V gene end was trimmed by 5 bases and the J gene end by 3 bases; junction bases not matched to a gene: 11. This CDR3 has 17 residues. Germline loops: CDR1 SGHNT, CDR2 YENEEA. This CDR3 is CASSKSGGRDFYNEQFF. The CDR3, as DNA: TGTGCCAGCAGCAAATCGGGCGGGAGGGATTTCTACAATGAGCAGTTCTTC. The whole variable domain, filled in from reference TRBV11-3 and TRBJ2-1, reads EAGVVQSPRYKIIEKKQPVAFWCNPISGHNTLYWYLQNLGQGPELLIRYENEEAVDDSQLPKDRFSAERLKGVDSTLKIQPAELGDSAVYLCASSKSGGRDFYNEQFFGPGTRLTVL.

CDR3 loop: CASSQTGTGNTGELFF. DNA for the CDR3: TGCGCCAGCAGCCAGACCGGGACAGGGAACACCGGGGAGCTGTTTTTT. The V and J genes are TRBV4-1 and TRBJ2-2; 8 bases align to TRBD1. Germline-derived CDR1 and CDR2 are MGHRA and YSYEKL. V was pared by 3 bases and J by 1 base, with 4 bases of the junction left unmatched. This CDR3 comprises 16 residues.

The chain couples TRBV28 to TRBJ1-3, with 7 positions matching TRBD1. Looked up from germline, CDR1 is MDHEN and CDR2 is SYDVKM. This CDR3 has 15 residues. The J segment lost 2 bases and the V segment lost 3 bases, leaving 4 bases of the junction unmatched. The CDR3 region is CASSFTGAAGNTIYF. Here the CDR3 DNA reads TGTGCCAGCAGTTTTACAGGGGCGGCTGGAAACACCATATATTTT.

J is TRBJ1-4 and V is TRBV6-5; D unclear. Deletions cut 6 bases from V and 3 bases from J, with 8 bases between. The CDR3 length is 13 residues. Germline V gene lookup returns CDR1 MNHEY and CDR2 SVGAGI. The CDR3: CASSDPANEKLFF. The CDR3 nucleotides read TGTGCCAGCAGCGACCCAGCTAATGAAAAACTGTTTTTT.

The V gene is TRBV6-1, the J gene TRBJ2-5; no reliable D call. The CDR3 extends over 13 amino acids. V gave up 1 base and J gave up 2 bases, with 5 bases separating them. Germline V gives CDR1 MNHNS, CDR2 SASEGT. The CDR3 DNA sequence: TGTGCCAGCAGTGAAGATTTTCAAGAGACCCAGTACTTC. Translated, it gives CASSEDFQETQYF.

This chain uses TRBV9 with TRBJ2-7; tentatively, D is TRBD1 (6 bases). CDR3 size: 13 residues. CDR1 is SGDLS and CDR2 is YYNGEE in the germline V gene. Trimming took off 4 bases at V and 3 bases at J, with 11 bases between the two ends. The CDR3 coding sequence is TGTGCCAGCAGCCCCTCGGACAGCTACGAGCAGTACTTC. It yields the protein CASSPSDSYEQYF.

The chain uses TRBV5-1 and TRBJ2-5; TRBD2 is a possible D gene (5 bases). This CDR3 has 15 residues. Germline assignment: CDR1 SGHRS and CDR2 YFSETQ. V was trimmed by 6 bases and J by 0 bases, leaving 15 bases between them. CDR3 protein: CASNMGSVHQETQYF. The CDR3 DNA sequence: TGCGCCAGCAATATGGGTAGCGTCCACCAAGAGACCCAGTACTTC.

This chain connects TRBV6-5 to TRBJ1-2; unclear D gene. The germline V and J ends were trimmed by 2 bases and 8 bases, with 12 bases remaining between them. Germline V gene sequence: CDR1 MNHEY, CDR2 SVGAGI. The CDR3 covers 13 residues. CDR3 sequence reads: CASSYSRVAGYTF. The DNA for the CDR3 is TGTGCCAGCAGTTACAGTAGGGTGGCCGGCTACACCTTC.

The J gene is TRBJ2-1, the V gene TRBV7-9; D unclear. The CDR3 consists of 17 residues. From germline, CDR1 is SEHNR and CDR2 FQNEAQ (reference sequence). Trimming took 0 bases from V and 0 from J, leaving 12 bases between them. The CDR3: CASSLAASLSSYNEQFF. The CDR3 bases are TGTGCCAGCAGCTTAGCGGCCAGCCTCAGCTCCTACAATGAGCAGTTCTTC.

By share, this clone counts as medium-sized. The chain links TRBV5-1 to TRBJ1-1; D call uncertain. The V end lost 0 bases, the J end lost 0 bases, and 3 bases lay between the germline ends. The CDR3 contains 13 residues. Germline CDR1 is SGHRS and CDR2 is YFSETQ. The CDR3 DNA sequence: TGCGCCAGCAGCTTGGCCGTGAACACTGAAGCTTTCTTT. Translation: CASSLAVNTEAFF.

The J gene is TRBJ2-7, the V gene TRBV4-1, with no clear D. V lost 0 bases, J lost 0 bases, and 9 bases lay in between. From germline, CDR1 is MGHRA and CDR2 YSYEKL. This CDR3 has 15 amino acids. The CDR3 is CASSQDSSRSYEQYF. In DNA form, the CDR3 reads TGCGCCAGCAGCCAAGATAGTTCCCGCTCCTACGAGCAGTACTTC.

The V call is TRBV30, the J call TRBJ2-7; D may correspond to TRBD1 or TRBD2 (5 bases each). CDR1 is GTSNPN, CDR2 SVGIG, per germline (reference sequence). The CDR3 spans 17 residues. V shed 0 bases and J shed 4 bases, with 22 bases lying between them. The CDR3 region is CAWSVPPRDLGPYEQYF. The CDR3 DNA follows: TGTGCCTGGAGTGTCCCCCCCCGGGACCTCGGGCCATACGAGCAGTACTTC.